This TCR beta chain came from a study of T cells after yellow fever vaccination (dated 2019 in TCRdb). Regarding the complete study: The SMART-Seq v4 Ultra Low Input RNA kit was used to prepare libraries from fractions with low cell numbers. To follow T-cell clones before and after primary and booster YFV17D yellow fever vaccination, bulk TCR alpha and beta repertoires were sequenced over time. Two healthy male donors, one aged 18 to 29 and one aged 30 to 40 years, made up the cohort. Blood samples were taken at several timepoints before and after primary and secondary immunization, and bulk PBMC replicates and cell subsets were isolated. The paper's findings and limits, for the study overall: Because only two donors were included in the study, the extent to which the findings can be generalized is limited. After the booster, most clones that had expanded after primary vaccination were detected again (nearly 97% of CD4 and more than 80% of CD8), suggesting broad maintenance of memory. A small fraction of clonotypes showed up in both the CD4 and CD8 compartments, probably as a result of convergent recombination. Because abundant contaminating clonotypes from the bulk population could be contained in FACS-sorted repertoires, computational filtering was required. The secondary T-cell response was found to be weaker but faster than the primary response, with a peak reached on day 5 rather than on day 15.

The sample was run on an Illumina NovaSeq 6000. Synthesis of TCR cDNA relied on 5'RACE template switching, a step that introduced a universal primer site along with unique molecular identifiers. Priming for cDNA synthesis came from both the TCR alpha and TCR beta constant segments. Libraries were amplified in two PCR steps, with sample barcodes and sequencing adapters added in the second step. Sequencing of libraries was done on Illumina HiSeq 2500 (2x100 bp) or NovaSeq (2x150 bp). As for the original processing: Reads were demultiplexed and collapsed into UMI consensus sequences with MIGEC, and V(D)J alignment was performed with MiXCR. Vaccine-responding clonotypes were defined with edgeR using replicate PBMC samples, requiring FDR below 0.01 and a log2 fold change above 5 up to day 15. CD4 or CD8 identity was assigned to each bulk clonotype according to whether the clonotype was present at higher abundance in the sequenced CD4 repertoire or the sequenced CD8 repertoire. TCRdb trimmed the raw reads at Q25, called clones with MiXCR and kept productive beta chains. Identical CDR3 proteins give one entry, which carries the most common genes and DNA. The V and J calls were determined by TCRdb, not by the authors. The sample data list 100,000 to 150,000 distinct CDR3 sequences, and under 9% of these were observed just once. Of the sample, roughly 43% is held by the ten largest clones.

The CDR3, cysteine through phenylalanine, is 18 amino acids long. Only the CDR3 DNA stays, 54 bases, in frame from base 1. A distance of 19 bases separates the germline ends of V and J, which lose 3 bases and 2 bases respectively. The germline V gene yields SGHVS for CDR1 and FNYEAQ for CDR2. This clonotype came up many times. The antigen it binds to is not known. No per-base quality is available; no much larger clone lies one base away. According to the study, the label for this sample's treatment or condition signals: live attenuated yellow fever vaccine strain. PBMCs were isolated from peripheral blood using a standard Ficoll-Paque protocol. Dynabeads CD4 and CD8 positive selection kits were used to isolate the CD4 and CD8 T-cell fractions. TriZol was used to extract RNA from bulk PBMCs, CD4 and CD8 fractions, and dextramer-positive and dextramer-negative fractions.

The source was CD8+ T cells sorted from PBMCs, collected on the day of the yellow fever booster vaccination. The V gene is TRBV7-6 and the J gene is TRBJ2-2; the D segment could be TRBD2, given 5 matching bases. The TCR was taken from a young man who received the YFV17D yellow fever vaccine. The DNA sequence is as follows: TGTGCCAGCAGCTTTCTCCCCTCGGAGGACTTCAACACCGGGGAGCTGTTTTTT. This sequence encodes CASSFLPSEDFNTGELFF.